This TCR beta chain was sequenced during a study of blood T cell repertoires in COVID-19. Study details: T cells, B-cell-depleted T cells, or PBMCs supplied cDNA or gDNA.

Germline lookup yields CDR1 LNHDA and CDR2 SQIVND (reference sequence). The CDR3 totals 16 residues. With 5 bases clipped from V and 8 bases from J, the junction kept 12 bases outside the gene matches. Method: immunoSEQ multiplex PCR; TCRdb's copy keeps in-frame clones and lacks some. The table shows roughly 180,000 clones, with over 80% occurring only once. Enrolled through a virtual design, the participants were between about 18 and 100 years of age and came from 24 US areas. Two negative PCRs, clearance, or symptom resolution were required of recovered Cohort 3 donors. A few counts support this clone.

Input material: PBMCs or T cells enriched from blood (not recorded which). The rearrangement joins TRBV19 to TRBJ2-1; 10 nucleotides agree with TRBD2. This TCR derives from a woman aged 55-70 years who had recovered from COVID-19. This chain's CDR3 is CASSPRTSGGLYEQFF. The CDR3 DNA sequence: TGTGCCAGTAGTCCGCGGACTAGCGGAGGACTCTATGAGCAGTTCTTC.